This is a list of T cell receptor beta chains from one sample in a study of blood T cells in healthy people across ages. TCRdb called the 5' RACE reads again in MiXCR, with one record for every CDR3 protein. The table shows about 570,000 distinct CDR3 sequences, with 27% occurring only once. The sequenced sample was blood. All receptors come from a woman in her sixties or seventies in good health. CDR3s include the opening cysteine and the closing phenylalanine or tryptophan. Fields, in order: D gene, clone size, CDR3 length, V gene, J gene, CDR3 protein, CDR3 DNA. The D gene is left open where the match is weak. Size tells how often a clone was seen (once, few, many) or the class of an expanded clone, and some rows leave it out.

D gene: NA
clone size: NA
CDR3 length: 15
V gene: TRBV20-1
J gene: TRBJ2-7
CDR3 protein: CSAATLRGSHYEQYF
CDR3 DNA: TGCAGTGCCGCCACACTACGAGGCTCGCACTACGAGCAGTACTTC

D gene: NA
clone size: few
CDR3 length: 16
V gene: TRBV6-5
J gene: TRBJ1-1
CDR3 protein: CASSFSGVTVNTEAFF
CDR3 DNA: TGTGCCAGCAGTTTTTCAGGGGTGACGGTGAACACTGAAGCTTTCTTT

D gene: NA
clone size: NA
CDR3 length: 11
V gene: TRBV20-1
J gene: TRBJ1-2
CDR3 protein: CSAGRDIGYTF
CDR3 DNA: TGCAGTGCTGGTAGGGACATTGGCTACACCTTC

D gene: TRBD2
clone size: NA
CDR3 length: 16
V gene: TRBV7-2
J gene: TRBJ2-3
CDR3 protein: CAGSLAPSGGEDTQYF
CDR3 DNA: TGTGCCGGCAGCTTAGCCCCTAGCGGGGGGGAAGATACGCAGTATTTT

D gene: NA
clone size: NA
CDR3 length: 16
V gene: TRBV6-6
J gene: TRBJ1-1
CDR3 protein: CASSYSRGARNTGAFF
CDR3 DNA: TGTGCCAGCAGTTACTCGAGAGGGGCTCGGAACACTGGAGCTTTCTTT

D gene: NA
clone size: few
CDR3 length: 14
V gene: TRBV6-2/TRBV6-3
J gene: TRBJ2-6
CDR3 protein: CASRRPGGANVLTF
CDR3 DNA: TGTGCCAGCAGGCGTCCGGGCGGGGCCAACGTCCTGACTTTC

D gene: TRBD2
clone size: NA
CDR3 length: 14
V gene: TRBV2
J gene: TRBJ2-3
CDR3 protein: CASKLAGSTDTQYF
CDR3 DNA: TGTGCCAGTAAATTAGCGGGGAGCACAGATACGCAGTATTTT

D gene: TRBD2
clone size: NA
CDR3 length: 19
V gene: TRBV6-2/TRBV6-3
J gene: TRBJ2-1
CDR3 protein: CASSSRRLAGGDSYNEQFF
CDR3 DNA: TGTGCCAGCAGCAGCCGCCGACTAGCGGGGGGTGACTCCTACAATGAGCAGTTCTTC

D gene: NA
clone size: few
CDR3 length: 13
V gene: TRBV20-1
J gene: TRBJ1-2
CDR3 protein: CSANDRMRQGYTF
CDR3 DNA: TGCAGTGCTAACGACAGAATGCGGCAGGGCTACACCTTC

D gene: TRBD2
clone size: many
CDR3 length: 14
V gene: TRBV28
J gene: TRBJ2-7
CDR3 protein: CASSRAGGSGEQYF
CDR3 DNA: TGTGCCAGCAGCCGTGCGGGGGGAAGCGGCGAGCAGTACTTC

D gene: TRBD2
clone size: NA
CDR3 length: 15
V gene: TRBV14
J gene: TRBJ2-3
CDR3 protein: CASSQEGLASDTQYF
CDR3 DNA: TGTGCCAGCAGCCAGGAGGGACTAGCGTCAGATACGCAGTATTTT

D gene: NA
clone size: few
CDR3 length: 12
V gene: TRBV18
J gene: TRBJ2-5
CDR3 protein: CASSPPQQTQYF
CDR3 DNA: TGTGCCAGCTCACCACCTCAGCAGACCCAGTACTTC

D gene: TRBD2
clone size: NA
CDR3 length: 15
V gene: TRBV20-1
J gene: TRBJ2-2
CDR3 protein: CSAPLAAGGAGELFF
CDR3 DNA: TGCAGTGCCCCACTAGCTGCTGGGGGGGCCGGGGAGCTGTTTTTT

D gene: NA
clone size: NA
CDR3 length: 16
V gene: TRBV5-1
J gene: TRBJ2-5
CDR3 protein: CASSLGKGIQSGGQYF
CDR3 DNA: TGCGCCAGCAGCCTGGGGAAGGGCATCCAAAGTGGTGGCCAGTACTTC

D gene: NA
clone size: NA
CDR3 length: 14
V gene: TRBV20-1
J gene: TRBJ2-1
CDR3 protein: CSARVGPQGNEQFF
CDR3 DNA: TGCAGTGCCCGGGTCGGGCCCCAGGGGAATGAGCAGTTCTTC

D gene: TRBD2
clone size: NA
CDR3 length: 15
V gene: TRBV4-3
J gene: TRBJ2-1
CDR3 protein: CASSRSGGASYEQFF
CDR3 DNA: TGCGCCAGCAGCCGTAGCGGGGGGGCAAGCTATGAGCAGTTCTTC

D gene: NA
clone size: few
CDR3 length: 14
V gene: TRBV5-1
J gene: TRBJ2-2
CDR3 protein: CASSFRGGTGELFF
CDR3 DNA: TGCGCCAGCAGCTTCAGGGGAGGCACCGGGGAGCTGTTTTTT

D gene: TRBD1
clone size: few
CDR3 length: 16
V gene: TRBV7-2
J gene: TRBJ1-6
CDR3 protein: CASSLGGTANNSPLHF
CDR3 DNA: TGTGCCAGCAGCTTAGGTGGGACAGCTAATAATTCACCCCTCCACTTT

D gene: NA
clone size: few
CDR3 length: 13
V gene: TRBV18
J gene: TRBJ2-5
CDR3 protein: CASSIVEQETQYF
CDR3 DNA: TGTGCCAGCTCAATTGTAGAGCAAGAGACCCAGTACTTC

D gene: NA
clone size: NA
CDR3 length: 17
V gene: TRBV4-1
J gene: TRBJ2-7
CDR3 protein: CASSQGPSTGSSYEQYF
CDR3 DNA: TGCGCCAGCAGCCAAGGCCCCTCGACAGGAAGCTCCTACGAGCAGTACTTC